A single sample gave rise to the 26 T cell receptor beta chains below, sequenced in a study of OX40 agonist ivuxolimab in advanced cancers. The protocol was immunoSEQ multiplex PCR, while the TCRdb copy is restricted to in-frame clones and leaves out a portion. The sample holds tens of thousands of clones, roughly four fifths seen once. Material: CD4+ or CD8+ T cells sorted from blood, obtained in a trial of the OX40 agonist ivuxolimab. These TCRs come from an adult with an advanced solid tumor such as melanoma, head and neck, liver or kidney cancer.

This chain joins TRBV6-1 and TRBJ2-1; D gene unclear. Deletions cut 6 bases from V and 10 bases from J, with 16 bases between. Per the germline V gene, CDR1 is MNHNS and CDR2 is SASEGT. This CDR3 comprises 13 residues. The CDR3 nucleotides read TGTGCCAGCAGCGCAACCAGTACCTCCGAGCAGTTCTTC. The encoded protein is CASSATSTSEQFF.

The V gene is TRBV18, the J gene TRBJ2-2; the match to TRBD1 covers 9 bases. Germline V lookup: CDR1 KGHSH, CDR2 LQKENI. This CDR3 spans 15 amino acids. Trimming removed 2 bases from V and 4 bases from J; junction bases left unmatched: 2. CDR3 loop: CASSPGTGSTGELFF. The CDR3 bases are TGTGCCAGCTCACCAGGGACAGGGTCCACCGGGGAGCTGTTTTTT.

V gene TRBV19 combines with J gene TRBJ1-5, with TRBD1 identical over 8 bases. V lost 0 bases, J lost 7 bases, and 8 bases stayed unmatched. Germline V lookup: CDR1 LNHDA, CDR2 SQIVND (reference sequence). The CDR3 is 16 residues long. CDR3 bases: TGTGCCAGTAGTATAGACGCAGGGGGCGCGGGGCAGCCCCAGCATTTT. Its translation is CASSIDAGGAGQPQHF.

This clone was seen only once. The genes are TRBV7-2 and TRBJ2-7; maybe TRBD1 (5 bases). The germline V gene encodes CDR1 SGHTA and CDR2 FQGNSA. The CDR3 contains 17 residues. V lost 2 bases, J lost 0 bases, and 17 bases lay in between. The CDR3 reads CASSLSVGQGISYEQYV. The CDR3 nucleotides are TGTGCCAGCAGCTTATCGGTCGGGCAGGGTATCTCCTACGAGCAGTACGTC.

The chain carries TRBV4-2 and TRBJ2-3; 16 bases line up with TRBD2. V was clipped by 3 bases and J by 8 bases; unmatched bases: 8. Germline CDR1 reads LGHNA; CDR2 reads YNFKEQ. The length of the CDR3 is 17 residues. CDR3 coding DNA: TGTGCCAGCAGCCAGATTTTGGGGACTAGCGGGGGGGGTACGCAGTATTTT. It is translated as CASSQILGTSGGGTQYF.

The genes are TRBV5-1 and TRBJ2-3; 10 bases line up with TRBD1. Trimming cost V 5 bases and J 1 base; bases outside gene matches: 1. Looked up from germline, CDR1 is SGHRS and CDR2 is YFSETQ. The CDR3 totals 14 residues. In DNA form, the CDR3 reads TGCGCCAGCAGGACAGGGGGCGGCACAGATACGCAGTATTTT. Its translation: CASRTGGGTDTQYF.

The genes are TRBV18 and TRBJ2-7, with 13 bases lining up with TRBD2. CDR3 size: 16 residues. Germline CDR1 KGHSH, CDR2 LQKENI. V shed 5 bases and J 3 bases; nucleotides not matched to a gene: 7. In nucleotides, the CDR3 is TGTGCCAGCTCATCAAGCGGACTAGCGGGAGTCTACGAGCAGTACTTC. Translation: CASSSSGLAGVYEQYF. The full variable domain, rest sourced from reference TRBV18 and TRBJ2-7, is NAGVMQNPRHLVRRRGQEARLRCSPMKGHSHVYWYRQLPEEGLKFMVYLQKENIIDESGMPKERFSAEFPKEGPSILRIQQVVRGDSAAYFCASSSSGLAGVYEQYFGPGTRLTVT.

This sequence joins TRBV5-1 and TRBJ2-5; TRBD1 might be the D (6 bases). V lost 4 bases and J 7 bases, leaving 17 bases between the germline ends. The CDR3 consists of 14 residues. CDR1 is SGHRS and CDR2 is YFSETQ in the germline V gene. The CDR3: CASSGSGVTGTQYF. For the CDR3, the DNA is TGCGCCAGCAGCGGATCAGGGGTCACGGGGACCCAGTACTTC. The full variable domain, rest sourced from reference TRBV5-1 and TRBJ2-5, is KAGVTQTPRYLIKTRGQQVTLSCSPISGHRSVSWYQQTPGQGLQFLFEYFSETQRNKGNFPGRFSGRQFSNSRSEMNVSTLELGDSALYLCASSGSGVTGTQYFGPGTRLLVL.

The rearrangement links TRBV7-9 to TRBJ2-1; no reliable D call. Germline CDR1 SEHNR, CDR2 FQNEAQ (reference sequence). Trimming took 5 bases from V and 12 from J, leaving 20 bases between them. The CDR3 spans 14 residues. CDR3 bases: TGTGCCAGCAGCCTCCTGGGTAATGACGCCGGGCAGTTCTTC. Protein: CASSLLGNDAGQFF.

The chain uses TRBV30 and TRBJ2-3; either TRBD1 or TRBD2 may supply D (5 bases each). The CDR3 extends over 14 amino acids. V lost 6 bases and J 3 bases, leaving 16 bases between the germline ends. CDR1 is GTSNPN, CDR2 SVGIG, per germline (reference sequence). CDR3 in amino acids: CACRRAWGTDTQYF. CDR3 nucleotide sequence: TGTGCCTGCAGACGGGCCTGGGGGACAGATACGCAGTATTTT.

The CDR3 spells CASSQDQSNYGYTF. CDR3 nucleotide sequence: TGTGCCAGCAGCCAAGATCAGAGTAACTATGGCTACACCTTC. The gene calls are TRBV4-2 and TRBJ1-2; D not resolved. V dropped 0 bases and J dropped 1 base, with 6 bases sitting between them. The germline gives CDR1 LGHNA, CDR2 YNFKEQ. This CDR3 is built from 14 residues.

The V and J genes are TRBV2 and TRBJ2-3, with TRBD2 matching over 11 bases. Germline loops: CDR1 SNHLY, CDR2 FYNNEI. The CDR3 length is 16 residues. The trim removed 2 bases at V and 4 bases at J, leaving 5 bases unmatched. CDR3 loop: CASSERASGGSDTQYF. The CDR3 nucleotides read TGTGCCAGCAGTGAAAGGGCTAGCGGGGGGTCAGATACGCAGTATTTT.

In its sample, this clone was seen a few times. The gene calls are TRBV7-2 and TRBJ2-5; 7 bases agree with TRBD1. Looked up from germline, CDR1 is SGHTA and CDR2 is FQGNSA. The CDR3 contains 15 residues. Unmatched junction bases numbered 13, after V lost 8 bases and J lost 4 bases. In DNA, the CDR3 is TGTGCCAGCGGAGCCGAAGGGGGCAGGGGAGAGACCCAGTACTTC. This codes for CASGAEGGRGETQYF.

The genes are TRBV14 and TRBJ2-2; D is ambiguous. The CDR3 contains 15 residues. Germline loops: CDR1 SGHDN, CDR2 FVKESK. Trimming removed 0 bases from V and 5 bases from J, with 10 bases in between. The CDR3 bases are TGTGCCAGCAGCCAAGACCGCCCTCGGACCGGGGAGCTGTTTTTT. Amino acid sequence: CASSQDRPRTGELFF.

The chain couples TRBV2 to TRBJ1-1; TRBD1 agrees at 10 bases. The trim removed 4 bases at V and 0 bases at J, leaving 5 bases unmatched. The CDR3 has 16 residues. Germline lookup yields CDR1 SNHLY and CDR2 FYNNEI. CDR3: CASSARTGGLNTEAFF. For the CDR3, the DNA is TGTGCCAGCAGTGCTCGGACAGGGGGGCTGAACACTGAAGCTTTCTTT.

The J gene is TRBJ2-2, the V gene TRBV5-1; D is perhaps TRBD2 (6 bases). Trimming took 4 bases from V and 5 from J, leaving 21 bases between them. The CDR3 extends over 17 amino acids. Looked up from germline, CDR1 is SGHRS and CDR2 is YFSETQ. CDR3 residues: CASSPKLSGLATGELFF. DNA for the CDR3: TGCGCCAGCAGCCCAAAATTGTCGGGCCTAGCGACCGGGGAGCTGTTTTTT.

The chain has TRBV30 and TRBJ1-1; D gene uncertain. This CDR3 is 13 amino acids long. V lost 2 bases, J lost 2 bases, and 9 bases lay in between. CDR1 is GTSNPN, CDR2 SVGIG, per germline (reference sequence). CDR3 protein: CAWSLAANTEAFF. The CDR3 DNA reads TGTGCCTGGAGTCTCGCAGCTAACACTGAAGCTTTCTTT.

The chain combines TRBV6-6 with TRBJ2-1; D is perhaps TRBD2 (6 bases). The CDR3 contains 14 residues. Germline CDR1 MNHNY, CDR2 SVGAGI (reference sequence). Deletions cut 2 bases from V and 6 bases from J, with 11 bases between. The CDR3 is CASSYGTLTNEQFF. The DNA for the CDR3 is TGTGCCAGCAGTTACGGGACTCTCACCAATGAGCAGTTCTTC.

The gene calls are TRBV21-1 and TRBJ2-3; the table's D call, TRBD2, was not checked against the DNA. TRBV21-1 is a pseudogene. The CDR3 is made up of 16 amino acids. This CDR3 is CAYRGDSGPCTDTQYF. The CDR3 DNA is TGTGCCTACCGGGGGGATAGCGGGCCTTGCACAGATACGCAGTATTTT.

CDR3 sequence reads: CASSPRGQVGEAFF. The CDR3 DNA follows: TGTGCCAGCAGCCCAAGAGGTCAGGTCGGTGAAGCTTTCTTT. The genes are TRBV11-3 and TRBJ1-1, with D unclear. The V gene's germline CDR1 is SGHNT and CDR2 YENEEA. This CDR3 has 14 amino acids. Trimming removed 5 bases from V and 7 bases from J, with 17 bases in between.

V is TRBV30 and J is TRBJ1-2; TRBD1 might be the D (5 bases). This CDR3 has 12 amino acids. Per germline, CDR1 GTSNPN and CDR2 SVGIG (reference sequence). V shed 5 bases and J shed 3 bases, with 10 bases lying between them. The CDR3 nucleotides are TGTGCCTGGTCCGGGGGGGACTATGGCTACACCTTC. As protein: CAWSGGDYGYTF.

The chain carries TRBV6-5 and TRBJ1-4; D is unclear. Trimming took 0 bases from V and 10 from J, leaving 12 bases between them. Germline loops: CDR1 MNHEY, CDR2 SVGAGI. This CDR3 is built from 14 residues. The DNA for the CDR3 is TGTGCCAGCAGTTACTCGAGGCAAGGTGGAAAACTGTTTTTT. Protein sequence: CASSYSRQGGKLFF.

The chain couples TRBV19 to TRBJ1-5; 9 bases are shared with TRBD1. This CDR3 region has 18 residues. Germline CDR1 LNHDA, CDR2 SQIVND (reference sequence). V was pared by 6 bases and J by 1 base, with 13 bases of the junction left unmatched. The CDR3 region is CASRSGVWTGESNQPQHF. The DNA for the CDR3 is TGTGCCAGTAGATCCGGAGTTTGGACAGGGGAAAGCAATCAGCCCCAGCATTTT.

The chain couples TRBV27 to TRBJ2-3; 12 nucleotides line up with TRBD2. Germline trimming cut 7 bases from V and 3 bases from J; bases unmatched to any gene: 5. Per the germline V gene, CDR1 is MNHEY and CDR2 is SMNVEV (reference sequence). This CDR3 is 15 amino acids long. The CDR3 sequence is CASKGLAGKTDTQYF. The CDR3 DNA follows: TGTGCCAGCAAAGGACTAGCGGGGAAGACAGATACGCAGTATTTT.

This clone was counted a single time. J is TRBJ2-7 and V is TRBV5-1; the match to TRBD2 covers 10 bases. CDR1 is SGHRS, CDR2 YFSETQ, per germline. Trimming took 0 bases from V and 5 from J; bases not matched to a gene: 8. There are 16 residues in the CDR3. The CDR3 DNA reads TGCGCCAGCAGCTTGGGGCTAGCGGGAGACTTCCACGAGCAGTACTTC. It encodes CASSLGLAGDFHEQYF.

The J gene is TRBJ2-7, the V gene TRBV11-2; D unclear. This CDR3 comprises 14 residues. Germline lookup yields CDR1 SGHAT and CDR2 FQNNGV. V gave up 1 base and J gave up 0 bases, with 7 bases separating them. CDR3 in amino acids: CASSLAPLSYEQYF. The CDR3 DNA reads as TGTGCCAGCAGCTTAGCGCCCCTCTCCTACGAGCAGTACTTC.